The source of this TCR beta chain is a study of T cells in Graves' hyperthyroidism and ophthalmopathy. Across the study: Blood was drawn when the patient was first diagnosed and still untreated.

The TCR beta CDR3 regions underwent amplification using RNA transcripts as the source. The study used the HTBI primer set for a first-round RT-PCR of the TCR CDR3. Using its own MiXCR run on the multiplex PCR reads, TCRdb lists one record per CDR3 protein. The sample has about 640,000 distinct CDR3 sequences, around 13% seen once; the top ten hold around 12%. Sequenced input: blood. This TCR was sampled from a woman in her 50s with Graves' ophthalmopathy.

CDR3 DNA sequence: TGTGCCACCAGTGATACTCGGACAGGGGCCGAAAAACTGTTTTTT. The encoded protein is CATSDTRTGAEKLFF. The rearrangement links TRBV24-1 to TRBJ1-4, with TRBD1 identical over 9 bases. This CDR3 has 15 residues. Germline values: CDR1 KGHDR, CDR2 SFDVKD. The V gene end was trimmed by 3 bases and the J gene end by 8 bases; junction bases not matched to a gene: 6.